Included here is one T cell receptor (beta chain) sequence, with context. The protocol was immunoSEQ multiplex PCR, while the TCRdb copy is restricted to in-frame clones and leaves out a portion. The sample records 170,000 or so clones, approximately 94% being singletons. The sample originates from a study of control samples from healthy donors and cancer patients. Per germline, CDR1 KGHDR and CDR2 SFDVKD. CDR3 length: 14 residues. The V end was cut by 10 bases, the J end by 9 bases, with 21 bases between. The rearrangement links TRBV24-1 to TRBJ1-5; tentatively, D is TRBD1 (5 bases). The specimen sequenced was blood. The receptor was derived from a woman aged 40-49 years in good health. This chain's CDR3 is CATAGPDSLGPQHF. The CDR3 DNA sequence: TGTGCCACAGCGGGACCAGACTCCTTGGGGCCCCAGCATTTT.